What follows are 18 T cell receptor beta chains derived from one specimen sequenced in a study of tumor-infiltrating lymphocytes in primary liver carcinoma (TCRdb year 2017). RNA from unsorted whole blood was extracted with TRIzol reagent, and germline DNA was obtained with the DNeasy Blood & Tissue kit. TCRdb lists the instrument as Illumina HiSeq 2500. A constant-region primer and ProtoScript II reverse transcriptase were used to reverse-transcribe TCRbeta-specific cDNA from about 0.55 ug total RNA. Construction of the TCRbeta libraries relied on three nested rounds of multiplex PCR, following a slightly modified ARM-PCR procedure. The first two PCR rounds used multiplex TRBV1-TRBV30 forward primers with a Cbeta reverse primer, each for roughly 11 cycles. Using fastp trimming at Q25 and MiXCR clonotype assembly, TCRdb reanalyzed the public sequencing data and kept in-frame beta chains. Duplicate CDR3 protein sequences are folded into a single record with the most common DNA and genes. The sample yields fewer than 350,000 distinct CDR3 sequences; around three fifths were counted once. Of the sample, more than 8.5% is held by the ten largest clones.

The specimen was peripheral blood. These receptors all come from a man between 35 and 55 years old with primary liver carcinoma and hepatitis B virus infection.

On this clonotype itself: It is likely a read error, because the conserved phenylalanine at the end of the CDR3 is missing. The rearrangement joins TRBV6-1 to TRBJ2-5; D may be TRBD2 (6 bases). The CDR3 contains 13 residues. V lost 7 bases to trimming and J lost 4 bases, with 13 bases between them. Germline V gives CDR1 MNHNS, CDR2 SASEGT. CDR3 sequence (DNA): TGTGCCAGCAAGCTCGGGGGAGCAGAGACCCAGTACTTA. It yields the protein CASKLGGAETQYL.

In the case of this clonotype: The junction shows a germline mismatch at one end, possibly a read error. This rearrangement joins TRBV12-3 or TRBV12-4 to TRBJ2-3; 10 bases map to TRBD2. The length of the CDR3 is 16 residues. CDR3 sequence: CASSYGTSVSTDTRYF. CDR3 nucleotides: TGTGCCAGCAGTTACGGGACTAGCGTTAGCACAGATACGCGGTATTTT.

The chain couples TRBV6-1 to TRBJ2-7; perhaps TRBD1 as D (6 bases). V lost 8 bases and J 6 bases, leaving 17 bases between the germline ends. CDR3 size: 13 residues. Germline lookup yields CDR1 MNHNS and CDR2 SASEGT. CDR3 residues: CASGQRARVEQYF. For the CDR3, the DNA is TGTGCCAGCGGACAGAGGGCGCGGGTCGAGCAGTACTTC.

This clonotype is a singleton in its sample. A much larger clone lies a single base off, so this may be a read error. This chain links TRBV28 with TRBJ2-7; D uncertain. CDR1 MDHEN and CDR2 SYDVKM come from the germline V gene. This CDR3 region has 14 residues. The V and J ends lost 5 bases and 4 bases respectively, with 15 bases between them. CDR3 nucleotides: TGTGCCAGCAGTACATGGGTAGCTGATTACGAGCAGTACTTC. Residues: CASSTWVADYEQYF.

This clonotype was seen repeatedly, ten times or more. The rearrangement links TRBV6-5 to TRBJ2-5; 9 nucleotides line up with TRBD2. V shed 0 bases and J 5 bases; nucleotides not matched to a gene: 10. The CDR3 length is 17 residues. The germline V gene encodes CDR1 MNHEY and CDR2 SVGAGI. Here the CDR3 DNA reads TGTGCCAGCAGTTACTCGAGTAGTAGCGGGAGCCACGAGACCCAGTACTTC. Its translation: CASSYSSSSGSHETQYF.

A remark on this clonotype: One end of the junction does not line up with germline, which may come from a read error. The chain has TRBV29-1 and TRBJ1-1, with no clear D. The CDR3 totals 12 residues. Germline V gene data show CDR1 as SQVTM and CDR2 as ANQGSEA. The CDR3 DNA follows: TGCAGCGTTGAAGACGGGGTTGATGAAGCTTCCTTT. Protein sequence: CSVEDGVDEASF.

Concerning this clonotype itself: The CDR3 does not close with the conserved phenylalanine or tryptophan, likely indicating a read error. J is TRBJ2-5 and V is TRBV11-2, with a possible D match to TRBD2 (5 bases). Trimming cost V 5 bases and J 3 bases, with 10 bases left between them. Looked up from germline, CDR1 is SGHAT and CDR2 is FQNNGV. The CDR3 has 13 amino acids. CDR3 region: CASSEAGEETQYI. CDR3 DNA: TGTGCCAGCAGCGAGGCGGGCGAAGAGACCCAGTACATA.

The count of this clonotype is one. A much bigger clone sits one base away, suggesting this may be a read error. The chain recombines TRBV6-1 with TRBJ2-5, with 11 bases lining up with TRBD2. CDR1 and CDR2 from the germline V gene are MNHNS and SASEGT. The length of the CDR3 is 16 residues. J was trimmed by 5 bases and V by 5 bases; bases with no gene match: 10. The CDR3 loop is CASSIDSGRAAETQYF. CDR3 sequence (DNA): TGTGCCAGCAGTATTGATAGCGGGAGGGCGGCGGAGACCCAGTACTTC.

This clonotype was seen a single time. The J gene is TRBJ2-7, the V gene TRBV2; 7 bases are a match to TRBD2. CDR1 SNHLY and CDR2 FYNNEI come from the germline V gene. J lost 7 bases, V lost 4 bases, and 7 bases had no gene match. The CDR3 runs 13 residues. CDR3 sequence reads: CASSVGLGGEQYF. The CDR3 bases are TGTGCCAGCAGTGTGGGCCTCGGGGGGGAGCAGTACTTC.

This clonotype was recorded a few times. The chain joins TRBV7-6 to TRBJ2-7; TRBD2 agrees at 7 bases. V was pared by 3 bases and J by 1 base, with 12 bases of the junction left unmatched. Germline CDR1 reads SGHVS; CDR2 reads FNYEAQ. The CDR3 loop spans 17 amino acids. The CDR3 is CASSFGGRGGGSYEQYF. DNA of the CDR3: TGTGCCAGCAGCTTTGGCGGGAGAGGAGGAGGGTCCTACGAGCAGTACTTC.

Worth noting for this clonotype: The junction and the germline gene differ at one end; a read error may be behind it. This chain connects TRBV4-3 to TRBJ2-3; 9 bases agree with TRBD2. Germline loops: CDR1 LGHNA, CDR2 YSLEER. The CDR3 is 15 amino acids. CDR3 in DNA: TGCGTCAGCAGCCGGTTTAGCGGGAGTGGAGATACACAGTATTTT. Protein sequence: CVSSRFSGSGDTQYF.

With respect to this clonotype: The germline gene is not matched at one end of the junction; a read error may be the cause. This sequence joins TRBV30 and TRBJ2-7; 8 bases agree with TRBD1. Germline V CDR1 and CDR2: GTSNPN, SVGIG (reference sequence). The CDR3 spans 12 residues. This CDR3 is CTWITGGYEQYF. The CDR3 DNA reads TGTACCTGGATCACAGGGGGCTACGAGCAGTACTTC. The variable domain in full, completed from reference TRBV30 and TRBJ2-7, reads SQTIHQWPATLVQPVGSPLSLECTVEGTSNPNLYWYRQAAGRGLQLLFYSVGIGQISSEVPQNLSASRPQDRQFILSSKKLLLSDSGFYLCTWITGGYEQYFGPGTRLTVT.

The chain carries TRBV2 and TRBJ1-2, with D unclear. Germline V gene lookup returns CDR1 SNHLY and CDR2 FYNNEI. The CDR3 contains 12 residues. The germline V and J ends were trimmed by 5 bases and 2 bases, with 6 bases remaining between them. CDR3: CASSSVNYGYTF. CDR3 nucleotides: TGTGCCAGCAGTTCTGTAAACTATGGCTACACCTTC.

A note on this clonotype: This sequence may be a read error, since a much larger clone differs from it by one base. In DNA, the CDR3 is TGTGCCACCAGTGAGTCGGGGGTTGGGGAGACCCAGTACTTC. Residues: CATSESGVGETQYF. This rearrangement joins TRBV10-3 to TRBJ2-5, with TRBD2 as a possible D gene (6 bases). The CDR3 totals 14 residues. Germline V gives CDR1 ENHRY, CDR2 SYGVKD.

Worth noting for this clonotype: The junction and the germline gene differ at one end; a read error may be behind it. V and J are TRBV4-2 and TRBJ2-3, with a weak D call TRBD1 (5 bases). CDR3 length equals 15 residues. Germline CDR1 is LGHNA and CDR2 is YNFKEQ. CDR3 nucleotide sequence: TGCGCCATCAGCCAAGGGGTCAGTCGCACAGATACGCAGTATTTT. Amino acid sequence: CAISQGVSRTDTQYF.

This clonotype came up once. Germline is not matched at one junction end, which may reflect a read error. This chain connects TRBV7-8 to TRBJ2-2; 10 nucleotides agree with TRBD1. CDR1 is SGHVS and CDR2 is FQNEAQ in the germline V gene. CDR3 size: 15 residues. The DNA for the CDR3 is TGTGCCAGCAGCTTGACAGGGGGCGGCACAGGGGAGCTGTCTTTT. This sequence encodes CASSLTGGGTGELSF. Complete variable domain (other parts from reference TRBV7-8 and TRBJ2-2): GAGVSQSPRYKVAKRGQDVALRCDPISGHVSLFWYQQALGQGPEFLTYFQNEAQLDKSGLPSDRFFAERPEGSVSTLKIQRTQQEDSAVYLCASSLTGGGTGELSFGEGSRLTVL.

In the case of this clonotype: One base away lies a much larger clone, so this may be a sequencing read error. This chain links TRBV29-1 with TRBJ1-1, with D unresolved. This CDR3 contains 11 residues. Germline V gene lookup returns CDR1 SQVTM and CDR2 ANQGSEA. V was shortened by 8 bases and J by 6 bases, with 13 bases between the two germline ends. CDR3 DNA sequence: TGCAGCCCCCAAAAGGGCCCTGAAGCTTTCTTT. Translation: CSPQKGPEAFF.

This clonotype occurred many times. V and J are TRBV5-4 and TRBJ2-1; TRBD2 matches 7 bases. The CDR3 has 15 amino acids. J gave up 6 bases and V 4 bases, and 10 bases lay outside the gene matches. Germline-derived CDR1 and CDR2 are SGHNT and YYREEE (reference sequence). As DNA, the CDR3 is TGTGCCAGCAGCCCCGGGGGGTATGGGTCCAATGAGCAGTTCTTC. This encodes CASSPGGYGSNEQFF.